The 5 T cell receptor beta chains below all came from one sample that was sequenced in a study of CD8+ T cells in alopecia areata (dated by TCRdb to the late 2010s). Library preparation was by the immunoSEQ multiplex PCR assay. To provide template for TCR sequencing, every sample had RNA extracted and reverse transcribed into cDNA. This is the immuneACCESS table as TCRdb keeps it, with only in-frame sequences that have V and J called. A part of the clones is gone; compared with another copy, unresolved V genes explain less than half, and the rest is unexplained. For this sample, around 290,000 clones are listed, none of them singletons. The top ten clones comprise 1.2% of the sample. Cells from mouse cutaneous lymph nodes were pooled, stained for CD4, CD8alpha, NKG2D, NKG2ACE and other markers, and then sorted on a BD Influx. Sequenced input: CD4+ T cells sorted from a lymph node. These receptors originate from a C3H/HeJ mouse with alopecia areata. This strain is characterized by the MHC haplotype H2-k.

This clone has more than one count but fewer than ten. Gene names follow the mouse nomenclature. The CDR3 end lies 4 residues beyond the end of the read and is filled in from the germline J gene. The chain combines TRBV13-3 with TRBJ2-1; 8 bases match TRBD1. Trimming cost V 6 bases and J 5 bases; bases outside gene matches: 4. The CDR3 has 13 amino acids. Germline V gene data show CDR1 as NNHDY and CDR2 as SYVADS. Partial CDR3 DNA: TGTGCCAGCAAAGACAGGGGACATGCT. It is translated as CASKDRGHA. The entire CDR3 reads CASKDRGHAEQFF.

This clone was detected only a few times. Mouse names are used for the genes. The missing CDR3 end, 3 residues past where the read stops, is filled in from the germline J gene. The J gene is TRBJ1-6, the V gene TRBV5; 8 bases line up with TRBD1. TRBJ1-6 is annotated as an ORF whose role is uncertain. Germline CDR1 is LGHNA and CDR2 is YNLKQL (reference sequence). The CDR3 contains 14 residues. The V and J ends lost 4 bases and 10 bases, in that order; junction bases with no gene match: 6. CDR3 residues: CASSPGTGGSPLYF. The sequenced CDR3 bases are TGTGCCAGCAGCCCCGGGACAGGCGGGTCGCCC.

Points on this clone: Gene names and germline refer to mouse. The sequenced fragment ends 4 residues before the CDR3 boundary, so the rest is inferred from the germline J gene. This rearrangement joins TRBV19 to TRBJ2-1; possibly TRBD1 for D (6 bases). CDR3 length: 12 amino acids. Germline V CDR1 and CDR2: FNHDT, SITEND (reference sequence). This chain's CDR3 is CASSSDRAEQFF. Partial CDR3 DNA: TGTGCCAGCAGCTCCGACAGGGCT. The complete variable domain, with remaining parts taken from reference TRBV19 and TRBJ2-1, reads GGIITQTPKFLIGQEGQKLTLKCQQNFNHDTMYWYRQDSGKGLRLIYYSITENDLQKGDLSEGYDASREKKSSFSLTVTSAQKNEMAVFLCASSSDRAEQFFGPGTRLTVL.

With respect to this clone: Genes and germline are mouse. The sequenced fragment ends 4 residues before the CDR3 boundary, so the rest is inferred from the germline J gene. The chain links TRBV13-2 to TRBJ2-5, with 12 bases identical to TRBD2. J gave up 3 bases and V 0 bases, and 2 bases lay outside the gene matches. Germline values: CDR1 NNHNN, CDR2 SYGAGS (reference sequence). The CDR3 is made up of 16 amino acids. The DNA read from the CDR3 is TGTGCCAGCGGTGATGCAGGGACTGGGGGGCAAGAC. Translation: CASGDAGTGGQD. The whole CDR3 reads CASGDAGTGGQDTQYF.

As concerns this clone: Gene names are the mouse ones. The read stops 4 residues short of the end of the CDR3; the missing end is completed from the germline J gene. V is TRBV4 and J is TRBJ2-1; D is perhaps TRBD1 (5 bases). CDR3 length equals 15 residues. The V end was cut by 4 bases, the J end by 2 bases, with 12 bases between. Germline V gene data show CDR1 as LGHDT and CDR2 as YNNKQL (reference sequence). The sequenced CDR3 bases are TGTGCCAGCAGCTCCCAGGGAAGTTACTATGCT. It is translated as CASSSQGSYYA. The CDR3 reads in full as CASSSQGSYYAEQFF.